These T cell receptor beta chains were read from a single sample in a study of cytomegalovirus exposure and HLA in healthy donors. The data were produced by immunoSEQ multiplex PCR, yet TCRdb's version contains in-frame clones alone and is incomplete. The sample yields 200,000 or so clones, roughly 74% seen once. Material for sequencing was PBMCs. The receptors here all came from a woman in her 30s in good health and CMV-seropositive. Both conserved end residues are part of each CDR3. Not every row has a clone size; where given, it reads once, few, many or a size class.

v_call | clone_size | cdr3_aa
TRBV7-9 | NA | CASSLSQMNTEAFF
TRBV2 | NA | CASSAGGSRYEQYF
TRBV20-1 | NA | CSATEAEAFF
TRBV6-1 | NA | CASVPGRQPYGYTF
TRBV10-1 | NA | CASSAGGGQPQHF
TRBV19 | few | CASSTGTGNLQETQYF
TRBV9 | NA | CASSAVTSGRAGEQYF
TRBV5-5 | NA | CASTNPADTQYF
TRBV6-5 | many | CASSYSTEMGHYGYTF
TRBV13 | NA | CASSSAGTRISEQYF
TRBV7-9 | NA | CASSPGPGGAKNIQYF